This TCR beta chain appears in the sequencing data of a study of blood T cell repertoires in COVID-19. Study details: Samples taken during acute and convalescent COVID-19 were collected in the United States, Italy and Spain.

Repertoires were generated with immunoSEQ multiplex PCR, while TCRdb's copy carries only in-frame clones and drops some. Among about 260,000 clones, 80% to 90% were seen once, and the ten largest hold over 1.2%. J lost 2 bases, V lost 3 bases, and 2 bases had no gene match. In germline, CDR1 is SGHAT, CDR2 FQNNGV. The CDR3 totals 15 residues. The sequenced sample was peripheral blood. The receptor's source is a woman aged 40 to 50 who had recovered from COVID-19. The V gene is TRBV11-2, the J gene TRBJ2-3; TRBD1 aligns across 10 bases. The CDR3 protein is CASSFGTGDTDTQYF. The CDR3 DNA sequence: TGTGCCAGCAGCTTTGGGACAGGGGACACAGATACGCAGTATTTT.